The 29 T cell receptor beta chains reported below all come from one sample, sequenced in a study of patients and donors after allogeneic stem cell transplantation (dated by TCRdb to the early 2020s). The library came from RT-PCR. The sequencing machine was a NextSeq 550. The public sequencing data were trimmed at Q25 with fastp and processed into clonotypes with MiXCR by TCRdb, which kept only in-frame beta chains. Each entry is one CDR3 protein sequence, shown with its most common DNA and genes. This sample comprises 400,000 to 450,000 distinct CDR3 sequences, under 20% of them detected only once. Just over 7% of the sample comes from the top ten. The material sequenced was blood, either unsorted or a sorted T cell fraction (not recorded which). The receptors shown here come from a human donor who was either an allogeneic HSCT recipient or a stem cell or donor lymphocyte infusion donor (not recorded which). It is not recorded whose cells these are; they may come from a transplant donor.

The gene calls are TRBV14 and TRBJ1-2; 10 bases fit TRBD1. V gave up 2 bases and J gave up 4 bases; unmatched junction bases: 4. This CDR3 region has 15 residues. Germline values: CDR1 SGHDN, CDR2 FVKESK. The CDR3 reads CASSQRTGGPYGYTF. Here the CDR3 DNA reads TGTGCCAGCAGCCAAAGGACAGGGGGGCCCTATGGCTACACCTTC.

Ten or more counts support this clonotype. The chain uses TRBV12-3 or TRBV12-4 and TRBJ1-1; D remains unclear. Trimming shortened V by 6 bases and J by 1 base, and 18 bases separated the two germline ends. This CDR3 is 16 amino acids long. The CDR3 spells CASSPGRERGNTEAFF. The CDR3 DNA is TGTGCCAGCAGCCCTGGGAGGGAACGGGGGAACACTGAAGCTTTCTTT.

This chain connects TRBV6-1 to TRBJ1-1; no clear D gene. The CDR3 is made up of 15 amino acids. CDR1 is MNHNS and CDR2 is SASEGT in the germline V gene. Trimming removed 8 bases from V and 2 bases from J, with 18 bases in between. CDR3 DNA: TGTGCCAGCTCACCCTTTAAGGCCTCCAACACTGAAGCTTTCTTT. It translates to CASSPFKASNTEAFF.

The CDR3 here is CASSLRVPPYNEQFF. Here the CDR3 DNA reads TGTGCCAGCAGCTTGAGGGTACCTCCATACAATGAGCAGTTCTTC. This chain links TRBV7-3 with TRBJ2-1; maybe TRBD2 (5 bases). CDR3 length: 15 residues. Germline CDR1 SGHTA, CDR2 FQGTGA. Trimming removed 3 bases at V and 4 bases at J, with 13 bases between.

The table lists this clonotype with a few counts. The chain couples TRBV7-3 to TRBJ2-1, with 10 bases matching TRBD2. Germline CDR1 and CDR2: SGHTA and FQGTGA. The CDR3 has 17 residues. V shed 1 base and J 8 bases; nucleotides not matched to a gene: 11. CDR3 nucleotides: TGTGCCAGCAGCTTAATGGGGGCCGGGACTAGCGAGGATGAGCAGTTCTTC. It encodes CASSLMGAGTSEDEQFF.

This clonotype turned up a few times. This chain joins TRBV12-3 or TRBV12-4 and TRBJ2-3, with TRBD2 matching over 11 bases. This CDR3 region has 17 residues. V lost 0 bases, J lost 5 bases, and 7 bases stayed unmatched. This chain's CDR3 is CASSLAQLAGEKDTQYF. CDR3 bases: TGTGCCAGCAGTTTAGCTCAACTAGCGGGAGAAAAAGATACGCAGTATTTT.

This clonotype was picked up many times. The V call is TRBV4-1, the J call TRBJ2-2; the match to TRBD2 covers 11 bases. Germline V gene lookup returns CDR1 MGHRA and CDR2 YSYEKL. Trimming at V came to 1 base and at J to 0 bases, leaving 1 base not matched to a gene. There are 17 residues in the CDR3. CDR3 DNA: TGCGCCAGCAGCCAAGTACTAGCGGGAGCGAACACCGGGGAGCTGTTTTTT. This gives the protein CASSQVLAGANTGELFF.

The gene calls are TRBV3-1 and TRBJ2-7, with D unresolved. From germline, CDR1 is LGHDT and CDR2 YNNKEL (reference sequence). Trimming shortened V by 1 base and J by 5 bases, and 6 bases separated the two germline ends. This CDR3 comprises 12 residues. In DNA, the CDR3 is TGTGCCAGCAGCCAAGTCGACCACGAGCAGTACTTC. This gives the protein CASSQVDHEQYF.

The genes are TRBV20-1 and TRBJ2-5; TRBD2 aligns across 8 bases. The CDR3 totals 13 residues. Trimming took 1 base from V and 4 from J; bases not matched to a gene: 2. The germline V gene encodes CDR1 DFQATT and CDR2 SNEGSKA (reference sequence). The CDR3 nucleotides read TGCAGTGCTAGAGCGCTAGCGGGAGAGACCCAGTACTTC. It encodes CSARALAGETQYF.

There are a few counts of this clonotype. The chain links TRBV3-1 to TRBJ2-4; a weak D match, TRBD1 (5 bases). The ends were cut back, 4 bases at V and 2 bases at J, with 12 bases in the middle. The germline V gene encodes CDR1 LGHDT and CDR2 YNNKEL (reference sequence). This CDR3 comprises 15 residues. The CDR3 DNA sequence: TGTGCCAGCAGCCGGTTCCAGGGTCCCAAAAACATTCAGTACTTC. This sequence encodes CASSRFQGPKNIQYF.

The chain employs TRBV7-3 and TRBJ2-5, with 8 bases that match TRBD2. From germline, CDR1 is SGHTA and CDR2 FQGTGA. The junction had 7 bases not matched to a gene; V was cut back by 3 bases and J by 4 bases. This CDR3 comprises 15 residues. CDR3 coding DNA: TGTGCCAGCAGCTTCGGGAGGGGTGGGAGAGAGACCCAGTACTTC. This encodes CASSFGRGGRETQYF.

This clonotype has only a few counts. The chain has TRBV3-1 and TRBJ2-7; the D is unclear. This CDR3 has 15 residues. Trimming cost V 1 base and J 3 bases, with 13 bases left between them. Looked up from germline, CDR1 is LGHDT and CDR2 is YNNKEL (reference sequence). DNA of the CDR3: TGTGCCAGCAGCCAAGCTTTAAGGCAAGACTACGAGCAGTACTTC. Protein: CASSQALRQDYEQYF.

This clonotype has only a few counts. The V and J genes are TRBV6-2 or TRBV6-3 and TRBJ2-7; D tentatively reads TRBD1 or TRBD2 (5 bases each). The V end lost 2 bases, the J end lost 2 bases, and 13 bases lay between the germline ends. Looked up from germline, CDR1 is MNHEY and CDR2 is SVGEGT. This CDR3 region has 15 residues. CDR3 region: CASSYRGRVPYEQYF. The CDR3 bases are TGTGCCAGCAGTTACCGGGGCAGGGTCCCCTACGAGCAGTACTTC.

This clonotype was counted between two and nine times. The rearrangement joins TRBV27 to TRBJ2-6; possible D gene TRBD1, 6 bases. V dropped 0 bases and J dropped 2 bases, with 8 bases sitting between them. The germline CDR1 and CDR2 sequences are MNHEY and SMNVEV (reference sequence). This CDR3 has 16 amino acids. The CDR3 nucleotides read TGTGCCAGCAGTTTATCGGGGGCGCCTGGGGCCAACGTCCTGACTTTC. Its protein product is CASSLSGAPGANVLTF.

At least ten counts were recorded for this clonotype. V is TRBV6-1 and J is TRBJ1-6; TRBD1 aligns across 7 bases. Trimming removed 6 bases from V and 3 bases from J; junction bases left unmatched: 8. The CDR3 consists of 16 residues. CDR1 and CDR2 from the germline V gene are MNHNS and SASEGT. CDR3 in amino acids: CASSHTGVVYNSPLHF. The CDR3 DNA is TGTGCCAGCAGCCACACAGGGGTTGTCTATAATTCACCCCTCCACTTT.

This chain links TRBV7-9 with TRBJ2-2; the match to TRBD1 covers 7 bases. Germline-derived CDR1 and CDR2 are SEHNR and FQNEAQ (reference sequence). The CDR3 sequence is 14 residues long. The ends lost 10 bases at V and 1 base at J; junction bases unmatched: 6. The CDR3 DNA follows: TGTGCCACCACGACAGGGCAGAACACCGGGGAGCTGTTTTTT. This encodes CATTTGQNTGELFF.

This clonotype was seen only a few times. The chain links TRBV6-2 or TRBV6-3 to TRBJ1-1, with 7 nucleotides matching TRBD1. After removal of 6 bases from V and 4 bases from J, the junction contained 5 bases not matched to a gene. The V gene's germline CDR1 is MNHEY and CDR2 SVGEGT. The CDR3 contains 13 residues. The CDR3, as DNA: TGTGCCAGCAGAGAACAGGGGCCCACTGAAGCTTTCTTT. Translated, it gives CASREQGPTEAFF.

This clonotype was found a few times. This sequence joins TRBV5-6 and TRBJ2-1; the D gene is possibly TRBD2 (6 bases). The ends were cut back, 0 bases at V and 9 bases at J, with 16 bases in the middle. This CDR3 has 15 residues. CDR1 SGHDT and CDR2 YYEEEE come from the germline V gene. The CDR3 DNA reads TGTGCCAGCAGCTTGGCCGGAGGGCCGAGGGCTGAGCAGTTCTTC. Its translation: CASSLAGGPRAEQFF.

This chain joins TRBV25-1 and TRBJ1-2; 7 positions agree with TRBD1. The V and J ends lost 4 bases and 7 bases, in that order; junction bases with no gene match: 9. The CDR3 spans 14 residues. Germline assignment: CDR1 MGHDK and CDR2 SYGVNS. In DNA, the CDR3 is TGTGCCAGCAGTGCCATTGGTGGGACAGCTGGCTACACCTTC. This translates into CASSAIGGTAGYTF.

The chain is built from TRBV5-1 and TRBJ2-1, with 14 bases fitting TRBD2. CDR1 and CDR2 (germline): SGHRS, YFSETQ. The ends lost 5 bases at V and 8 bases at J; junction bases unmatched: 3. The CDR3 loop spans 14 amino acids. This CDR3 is CASRGLAGVYEQFF. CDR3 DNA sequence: TGCGCCAGCAGGGGACTAGCGGGAGTCTATGAGCAGTTCTTC. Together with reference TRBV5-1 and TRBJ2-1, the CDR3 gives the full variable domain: KAGVTQTPRYLIKTRGQQVTLSCSPISGHRSVSWYQQTPGQGLQFLFEYFSETQRNKGNFPGRFSGRQFSNSRSEMNVSTLELGDSALYLCASRGLAGVYEQFFGPGTRLTVL.

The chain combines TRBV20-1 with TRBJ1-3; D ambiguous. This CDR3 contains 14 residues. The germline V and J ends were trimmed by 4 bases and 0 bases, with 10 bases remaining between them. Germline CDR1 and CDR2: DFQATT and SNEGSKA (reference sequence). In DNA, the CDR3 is TGCAGTGCTATGGGCGTCGTCTCTGGAAACACCATATATTTT. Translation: CSAMGVVSGNTIYF.

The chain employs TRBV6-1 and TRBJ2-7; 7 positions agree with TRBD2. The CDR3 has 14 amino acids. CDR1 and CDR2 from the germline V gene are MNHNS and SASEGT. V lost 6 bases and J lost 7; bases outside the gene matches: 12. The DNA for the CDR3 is TGTGCCAGCAGGGCTCCAAGCGGGGCGGGGGAGCAGTACTTC. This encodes CASRAPSGAGEQYF.

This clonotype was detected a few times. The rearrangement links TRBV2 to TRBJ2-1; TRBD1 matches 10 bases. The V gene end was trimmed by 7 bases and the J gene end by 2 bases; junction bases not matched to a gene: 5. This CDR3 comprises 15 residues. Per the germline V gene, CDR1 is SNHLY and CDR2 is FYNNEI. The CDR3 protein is CASTEDRGAYNEQFF. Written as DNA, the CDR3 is TGTGCCAGCACCGAGGACAGGGGGGCCTACAATGAGCAGTTCTTC.

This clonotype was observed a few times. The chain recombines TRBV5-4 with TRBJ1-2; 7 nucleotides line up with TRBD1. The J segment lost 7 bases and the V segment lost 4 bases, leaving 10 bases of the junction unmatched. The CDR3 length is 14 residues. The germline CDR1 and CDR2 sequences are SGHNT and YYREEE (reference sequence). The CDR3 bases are TGTGCCAGCAGCCCGACAGGGCAGCAACTTGGCTACACCTTC. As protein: CASSPTGQQLGYTF. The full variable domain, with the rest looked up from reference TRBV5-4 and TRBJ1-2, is ETGVTQSPTHLIKTRGQQVTLRCSSQSGHNTVSWYQQALGQGPQFIFQYYREEENGRGNFPPRFSGLQFPNYSSELNVNALELDDSALYLCASSPTGQQLGYTFGSGTRLTVV.

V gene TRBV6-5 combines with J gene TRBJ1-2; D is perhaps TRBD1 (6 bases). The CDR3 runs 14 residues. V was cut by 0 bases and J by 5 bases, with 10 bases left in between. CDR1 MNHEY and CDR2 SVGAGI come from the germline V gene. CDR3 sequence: CASSYSQGKYGYTF. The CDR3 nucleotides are TGTGCCAGCAGTTACTCACAGGGAAAGTATGGCTACACCTTC.

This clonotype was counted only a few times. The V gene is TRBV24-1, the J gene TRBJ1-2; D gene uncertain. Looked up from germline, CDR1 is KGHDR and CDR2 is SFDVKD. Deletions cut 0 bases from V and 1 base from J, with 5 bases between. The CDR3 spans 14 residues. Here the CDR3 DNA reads TGTGCCACCAGTGATTTGAAAGTTAACTATGGCTACACCTTC. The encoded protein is CATSDLKVNYGYTF.

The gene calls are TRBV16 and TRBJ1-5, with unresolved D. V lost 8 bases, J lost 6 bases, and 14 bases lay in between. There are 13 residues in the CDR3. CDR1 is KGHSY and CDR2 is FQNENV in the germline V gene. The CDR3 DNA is TGTGCCAGCCAGTTGGTTAGGAGTCAGCCCCAGCATTTT. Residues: CASQLVRSQPQHF.

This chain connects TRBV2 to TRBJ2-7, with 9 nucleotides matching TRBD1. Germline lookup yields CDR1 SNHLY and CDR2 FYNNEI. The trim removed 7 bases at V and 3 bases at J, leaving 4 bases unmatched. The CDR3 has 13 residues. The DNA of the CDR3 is TGTGCCAGCATAGGACAGGGGATCTACGAGCAGTACTTC. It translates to CASIGQGIYEQYF.

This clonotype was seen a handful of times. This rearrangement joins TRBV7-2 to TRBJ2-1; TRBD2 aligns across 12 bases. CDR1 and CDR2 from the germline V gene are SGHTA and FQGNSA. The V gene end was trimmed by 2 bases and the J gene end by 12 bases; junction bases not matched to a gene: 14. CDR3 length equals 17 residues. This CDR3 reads CASSLSVGLAGIQGQFF. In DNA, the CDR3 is TGTGCCAGCAGCTTAAGTGTCGGACTAGCGGGAATACAAGGGCAGTTCTTC.